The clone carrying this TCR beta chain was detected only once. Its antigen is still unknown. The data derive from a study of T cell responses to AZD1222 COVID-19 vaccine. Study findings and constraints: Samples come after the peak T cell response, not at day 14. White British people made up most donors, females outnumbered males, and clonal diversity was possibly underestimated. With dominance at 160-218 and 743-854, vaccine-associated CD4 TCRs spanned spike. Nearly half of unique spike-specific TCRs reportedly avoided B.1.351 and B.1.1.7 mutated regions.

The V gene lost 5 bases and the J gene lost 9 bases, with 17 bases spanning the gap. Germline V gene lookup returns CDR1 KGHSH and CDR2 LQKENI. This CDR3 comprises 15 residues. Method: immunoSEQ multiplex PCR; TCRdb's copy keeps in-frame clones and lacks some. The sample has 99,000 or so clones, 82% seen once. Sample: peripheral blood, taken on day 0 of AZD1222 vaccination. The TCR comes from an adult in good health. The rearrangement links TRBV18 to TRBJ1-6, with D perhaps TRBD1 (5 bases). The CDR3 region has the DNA TGTGCCAGCTCAGCGGACGGGCAGGGTGGTTCACCCCTCCACTTT. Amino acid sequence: CASSADGQGGSPLHF.